The present T cell receptor (beta chain) was sequenced within a study of human T cells and chemical hapten exposure. TCRdb fed the RACE reads into MiXCR, producing one record per CDR3 protein. This table has 250,000 to 300,000 distinct CDR3 sequences, approximately 7.5% appearing once. As to time point: pre-sensitization, week 0. Treatment reported: therapeutic diphenylcyclopropenone sensitization with weekly scalp DPC. CDR3 length: 13 amino acids. Trimming cost V 5 bases and J 6 bases; bases outside gene matches: 6. From germline, CDR1 is SEHNR and CDR2 FQNEAQ (reference sequence). Here the sequenced sample was whole blood, taken in connection with sensitization to the hapten diphenylcyclopropenone (DPC). The chain is built from TRBV7-9 and TRBJ2-7, with 8 bases lining up with TRBD2. The receptor was derived from a man younger than 35 with alopecia areata. Some clones in this sample may be carry-over from other donors' samples. The CDR3, as DNA: TGTGCCAGCAGCCTCGGACTAGCCGTCGAGCAGTACTTC. Protein product: CASSLGLAVEQYF. The entire variable domain, with the rest obtained from reference TRBV7-9 and TRBJ2-7, is as follows: DTGVSQNPRHKITKRGQNVTFRCDPISEHNRLYWYRQTLGQGPEFLTYFQNEAQLEKSRLLSDRFSAERPKGSFSTLEIQRTEQGDSAMYLCASSLGLAVEQYFGPGTRLTVT.